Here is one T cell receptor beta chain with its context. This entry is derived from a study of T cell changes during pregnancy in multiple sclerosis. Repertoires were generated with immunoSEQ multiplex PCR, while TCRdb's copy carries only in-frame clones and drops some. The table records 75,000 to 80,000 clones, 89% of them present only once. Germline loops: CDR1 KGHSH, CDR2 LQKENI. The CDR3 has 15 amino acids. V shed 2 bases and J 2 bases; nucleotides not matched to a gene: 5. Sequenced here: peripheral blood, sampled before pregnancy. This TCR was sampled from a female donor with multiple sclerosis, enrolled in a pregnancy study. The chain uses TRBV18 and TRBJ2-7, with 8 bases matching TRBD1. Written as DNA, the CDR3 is TGTGCCAGCTCACCAAGGGACAGGCATACCTACGAGCAGTACTTC. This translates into CASSPRDRHTYEQYF.